Included here is one T cell receptor beta chain sequence, with context. As yet, its antigen is unknown. The entry originates in a study of CD8+ T cells in alopecia areata. The wider study: Tofacitinib administration to treated patients was oral, at 5 to 10 mg twice daily.

The CDR3 is 13 residues long. Germline CDR1 is SGHRS and CDR2 is YFSETQ. Trimming removed 0 bases at V and 2 bases at J, with 6 bases between. Findings of the study overall: Lesional tissue from the scalp (especially in alopecia totalis/universalis) showed higher clonality than normal scalp.

Those with alopecia areata gave lesional scalp punch biopsies and peripheral blood. Following extraction, RNA underwent reverse transcription to cDNA, which served as the sequencing template. Profiling relied on immunoSEQ multiplex PCR, and the TCRdb table lists in-frame clones only, not all of them. The sample yields some 130,000 clones, around 50% seen once. The V and J genes are TRBV5-1 and TRBJ2-7, with D hard to call. Sequences were derived from CD4+ T cells sorted from blood, sampled at week 0. This receptor was taken from a human donor with alopecia areata. This chain's CDR3 is CASSLGSTYEQYF. In DNA, the CDR3 is TGCGCCAGCAGCTTGGGGTCTACCTACGAGCAGTACTTC.